The sample holds many counts of the clone carrying this TCR beta chain. Antigen: not known. This record comes from a study of neurological immune-mediated disorders. Study-wide points: Subjects shared no identical expanded-clone CDR3 amino acid sequences, suggesting private TCR-beta repertoires in all groups.

TCRdb redid the calling of the 5' RACE reads with MiXCR, one entry per CDR3 protein. The data show fewer than 65,000 distinct CDR3 sequences, about a tenth seen once. Germline V gene sequence: CDR1 SGHDT, CDR2 YYEEEE. The V segment lost 4 bases and the J segment 2 bases; nucleotides outside the gene matches: 4. The CDR3 totals 15 residues. The J gene is TRBJ2-3, the V gene TRBV5-6; TRBD1 matches at 10 bases. The sequenced sample was PBMCs. This TCR came from a man aged 70 or older with HTLV-1-associated myelopathy (HAM/TSP). The chain's CDR3 is CASSKGQGITDTQYF. CDR3 in DNA: TGTGCCAGCAGCAAGGGACAGGGGATCACAGATACGCAGTATTTT.